This T cell receptor (beta chain) originates from a study of blood T cell repertoires in COVID-19. Study summary: Nucleic acid was either cDNA or gDNA, and it came from T cells, B-cell-depleted T cells, or PBMCs.

The protocol was immunoSEQ multiplex PCR, while the TCRdb copy is restricted to in-frame clones and leaves out a portion. The sample has some 70,000 clones, roughly 80% seen once. The V and J ends lost 5 bases and 0 bases respectively, with 11 bases between them. From germline, CDR1 is MGHDK and CDR2 SYGVNS. The CDR3 is 15 residues long. The V call is TRBV25-1, the J call TRBJ1-5; perhaps TRBD1 as D (6 bases). The TCR was taken from a woman in her seventies with acute or convalescent COVID-19. The sequenced sample was peripheral blood. The CDR3 protein is CASSSGDYSNQPQHF. The CDR3 region has the DNA TGTGCCAGCAGTTCAGGGGATTATAGCAATCAGCCCCAGCATTTT.